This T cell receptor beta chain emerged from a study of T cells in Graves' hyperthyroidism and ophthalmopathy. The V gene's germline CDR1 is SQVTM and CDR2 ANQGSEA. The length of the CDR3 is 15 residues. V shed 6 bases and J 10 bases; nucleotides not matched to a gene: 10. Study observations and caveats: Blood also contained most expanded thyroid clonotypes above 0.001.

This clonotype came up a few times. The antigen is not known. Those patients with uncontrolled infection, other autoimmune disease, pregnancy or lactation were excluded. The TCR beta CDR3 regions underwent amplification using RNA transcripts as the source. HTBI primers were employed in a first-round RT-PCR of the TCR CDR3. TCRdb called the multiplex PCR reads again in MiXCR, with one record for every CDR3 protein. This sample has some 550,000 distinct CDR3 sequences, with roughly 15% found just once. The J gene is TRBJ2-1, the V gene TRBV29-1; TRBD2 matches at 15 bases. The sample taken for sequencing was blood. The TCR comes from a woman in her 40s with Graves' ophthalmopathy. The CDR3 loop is CSVHKVGLAGGEQFF. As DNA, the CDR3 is TGCAGCGTCCACAAGGTGGGACTAGCGGGAGGAGAGCAGTTCTTC.